This T cell receptor beta chain comes out of a study of identifying expanded T cells in peripheral blood (dated by TCRdb to between 2018 and 2021). Notes on the research overall: Technical replicates were generated by sequencing separate aliquots of the same genomic DNA pool, with four replicates compared pairwise. General conclusions and limits of the study: Across all healthy-donor time intervals, the beta-binomial model significantly lowered both the number of clones called differentially abundant and the false-positive rate. Variance in clone template counts between roughly two-week samples significantly increased with total template count across all healthy donors. It was expected by the authors that biological variance in healthy repertoires might increase further over much longer intervals, such as months to years. The binomial model flagged approximately 1.2 differentially abundant clones between technical replicates but about 16 over two weeks and 19 to 20 over approximately 4 weeks.

During the collection period, no immune events, such as infections, were documented for the healthy donors. Blood repertoires from healthy donors were used as a training cohort for calibrating time-dependent variance in a beta-binomial model of differential abundance of T-cell clones. The training cohort was composed of around ten healthy donors, 3 female and 7 male. Donor ages ranged from about 29 to 65 years, with an average of about 44 years. Whole blood from each healthy donor was obtained from a commercial supplier and was collected at three time points 2 to 3 weeks apart. Genomic DNA was extracted from unsorted whole blood for immunosequencing. Note on this clone: The antigen it recognizes is unknown. No qualities accompany the bases; no much larger clone lies one base away.

Trimming at the junction amounts to 3 bases on V and 2 bases on J, and the germline ends lie 13 bases apart. The CDR3 measures 15 amino acids from cysteine to phenylalanine. Solely the CDR3 DNA is kept, with 45 bases framed from the first base. The germline V gene (reference sequence) provides CDR1 SEHNR and CDR2 FQNEAQ. TCRbeta CDR3 regions were profiled by bias-controlled multiplex PCR amplification of genomic DNA with the immunoSEQ Assay. The original methods were these. The absolute abundance of each unique TCRbeta CDR3 region was quantified after sequences were collapsed and filtered. Differential abundance was assessed using a binomial (Fisher-equivalent) model and a beta-binomial model in which time-dependent variance fitted from healthy donors was added. Clones with fewer than 5 combined templates were removed, and differential abundance was called for clones with a Benjamini-Hochberg FDR below 0.01. Beta-binomial variance was modeled as a function of total template count across the two samples using the form v = (b*log(k)+a)^2. Drawn from immuneACCESS, this table holds only the in-frame rearrangements with V and J called that TCRdb kept. Clones are partly lost; checked studies trace under half to an unresolved V gene and leave the rest unexplained. D and trimming were read from the DNA, whereas the V and J calls and clone size are those reported in that table. Counted in this sample were approximately 130,000 clones; more than 75% of them appeared once. 3% to 4% of the sample goes to the ten largest clones.

This receptor was identified in a person between 18 and 75 years old in good health. Sequenced input: blood. The sequence links TRBV7-9 to TRBJ1-1; a tentative D match to TRBD1 spans 5 bases. The CDR3 region has the sequence CASSLVLQGNTEAFF. The DNA sequence reads TGTGCCAGCAGCTTGGTACTCCAGGGTAACACTGAAGCTTTCTTT.